This T cell receptor beta chain was found in a study of blood T cell repertoires in COVID-19. Study as a whole: COVID-19 samples from acute and convalescent phases originated in the United States, Italy and Spain.

In the original processing: Researchers report that nucleated cell counts were estimated from reference gene primer amplification. Sequencing was performed with immunoSEQ multiplex PCR; in TCRdb, only in-frame clones are kept and a portion is missing. D and trimming were read from the DNA, whereas the V and J calls and clone size are those reported in that table. The profile shows more than 400,000 clones, about 92% of them singletons. The trim removed 5 bases at V and 1 base at J, leaving 5 bases unmatched. Germline-derived CDR1 and CDR2 are MNHEY and SVGEGT. The CDR3 runs to 15 residues. Cohort allocation depended upon clinical history that participants reported. Resolution of symptoms, clearance, or two negative PCRs was present in recovered Cohort 3 donors.

This TCR was sampled from a man younger than 35 who had recovered from COVID-19. The rearrangement links TRBV6-2 or TRBV6-3 to TRBJ2-7; 10 bases agree with TRBD2. The sequenced material came from PBMCs or T cells enriched from blood (not recorded which). CDR3 in amino acids: CASSTTSGISYEQYF. DNA for the CDR3: TGTGCCAGCAGTACTACTAGCGGGATTTCCTACGAGCAGTACTTC.